This passage covers 20 T cell receptor beta chains from one sample sequenced in a study of Graves' ophthalmopathy and Graves' hyperthyroidism. Amplification of TCR beta CDR3 regions used RNA transcripts. HTBI-primed first-round RT-PCR preceded second-round multiplex PCR. TCRdb recomputed calls from the multiplex PCR reads with MiXCR, one row per CDR3 protein. Counted here are a few hundred thousand distinct CDR3 sequences, roughly 21% occurring once; the ten biggest clones make up 2.5% to 3.5%. Sequencing was performed on peripheral blood. The receptors stem from a woman in her late teens or twenties with stable Graves' hyperthyroidism.

This clonotype was seen many times. The chain links TRBV6-5 to TRBJ1-5, with 9 bases aligning to TRBD1. Germline V CDR1 and CDR2: MNHEY, SVGAGI. The CDR3 has 13 amino acids. The V gene end was trimmed by 10 bases and the J gene end by 4 bases; junction bases not matched to a gene: 5. In DNA form, the CDR3 reads TGTGCCACCGCCGGACAGGGGAATCAGCCCCAGCATTTT. This encodes CATAGQGNQPQHF.

This chain uses TRBV24-1 with TRBJ1-2; TRBD1 agrees at 9 bases. The CDR3 covers 14 residues. Trimming took 3 bases from V and 7 from J; bases not matched to a gene: 5. From germline, CDR1 is KGHDR and CDR2 SFDVKD. For the CDR3, the DNA is TGTGCCACCAGTGATCCGGGACAGGGAGGTGGCTACACCTTC. It specifies CATSDPGQGGGYTF.

At least ten counts were recorded for this clonotype. The chain recombines TRBV7-8 with TRBJ1-1; D gene unclear. The CDR3 spans 13 residues. With 2 bases removed from V and 2 bases from J, the gap between germline ends came to 6 bases. CDR1 is SGHVS and CDR2 is FQNEAQ in the germline V gene. As DNA, the CDR3 is TGTGCCAGCAGCTTACCGCCCAACACTGAAGCTTTCTTT. Translation: CASSLPPNTEAFF.

In this sample, this clonotype turned up many times. The chain is built from TRBV6-1 and TRBJ2-2; a possible D gene is TRBD1 (5 bases). CDR1 is MNHNS and CDR2 is SASEGT in the germline V gene. This CDR3 contains 14 residues. The ends were cut back, 8 bases at V and 7 bases at J, with 17 bases in the middle. CDR3 amino acids: CASLRTSGRGELFF. The DNA of the CDR3 is TGTGCCAGCTTGAGGACGTCAGGGCGCGGGGAGCTGTTTTTT.

This clonotype was seen repeatedly, ten times or more. The chain links TRBV7-2 to TRBJ1-1; 9 bases fit TRBD1. The ends lost 6 bases at V and 3 bases at J; junction bases unmatched: 5. This CDR3 contains 14 residues. Germline CDR1 is SGHTA and CDR2 is FQGNSA. The CDR3 here is CASSRTGADTEAFF. The CDR3, as DNA: TGTGCCAGCAGTCGGACAGGGGCAGACACTGAAGCTTTCTTT.

This clonotype was counted many times. The chain uses TRBV6-5 and TRBJ1-2; 7 bases map to TRBD1. This CDR3 has 15 amino acids. The germline V gene has CDR1 MNHEY and CDR2 SVGAGI. The V and J ends lost 4 bases and 2 bases, in that order; junction bases with no gene match: 7. The CDR3 spells CASSWIRDRNYGYTF. CDR3 in DNA: TGTGCCAGCAGTTGGATCCGGGACAGAAACTATGGCTACACCTTC.

The table lists this clonotype with many counts. The chain employs TRBV7-9 and TRBJ2-5, with unresolved D. V was trimmed by 4 bases and J by 2 bases, leaving 8 bases between them. Germline loops: CDR1 SEHNR, CDR2 FQNEAQ (reference sequence). This CDR3 is 13 amino acids long. CDR3 DNA sequence: TGTGCCAGCAGCTATACAAGTCAAGAGACCCAGTACTTC. Encoded protein: CASSYTSQETQYF.

The sample holds many counts of this clonotype. This chain uses TRBV12-3 or TRBV12-4 with TRBJ2-7; TRBD2 matches at 10 bases. The CDR3 covers 16 residues. V dropped 5 bases and J dropped 2; count of bases not matched to a gene: 9. The CDR3 reads CASSPHRGLATYEQYF. Here the CDR3 DNA reads TGTGCCAGCAGTCCGCACCGGGGACTAGCGACCTACGAGCAGTACTTC.

Many counts were recorded for this clonotype. The rearrangement uses TRBV7-8 and TRBJ2-5, with D uncertain. The CDR3 loop spans 14 amino acids. V lost 3 bases, J lost 1 base, and 9 bases lay in between. CDR1 SGHVS and CDR2 FQNEAQ come from the germline V gene. DNA of the CDR3: TGTGCCAGCAGCTTTGGTGCCACCCAAGAGACCCAGTACTTC. Translated, it gives CASSFGATQETQYF.

This clonotype occurred a few times. CDR3 sequence: CSARGDTDTEAFF. As DNA, the CDR3 is TGCAGTGCTAGAGGGGACACCGACACTGAAGCTTTCTTT. The chain couples TRBV20-1 to TRBJ1-1; TRBD1 might be the D (6 bases). Germline CDR1 DFQATT, CDR2 SNEGSKA (reference sequence). The CDR3 covers 13 residues. V lost 1 base, J lost 3 bases, and 9 bases lay in between.

This sequence joins TRBV20-1 and TRBJ2-7; unclear D gene. V shed 4 bases and J shed 2 bases, with 12 bases lying between them. Germline values: CDR1 DFQATT, CDR2 SNEGSKA (reference sequence). The CDR3 totals 13 residues. The CDR3 is CSAINRETYEQYF. The CDR3 DNA sequence: TGCAGTGCTATTAACAGAGAAACCTACGAGCAGTACTTC.

This rearrangement joins TRBV7-3 to TRBJ2-7; D gene uncertain. V gave up 5 bases and J gave up 5 bases, with 13 bases separating them. The CDR3 runs 13 residues. CDR1 SGHTA and CDR2 FQGTGA come from the germline V gene. The CDR3 nucleotides read TGTGCCAGCAGCCGCACTCCAGGCGACGAGCAGTACTTC. Its protein is CASSRTPGDEQYF.

V and J are TRBV12-5 and TRBJ1-1; TRBD1 might be the D (5 bases). There are 13 residues in the CDR3. Germline loops: CDR1 LGHNT, CDR2 FRNRAP. V was trimmed by 6 bases and J by 4 bases, leaving 12 bases between them. The CDR3 nucleotides are TGTGCTAGTGGAACAGGCCTGGGCACTGAAGCTTTCTTT. Encoded protein: CASGTGLGTEAFF. Full variable domain (remainder filled in from reference TRBV12-5 and TRBJ1-1): DARVTQTPRHKVTEMGQEVTMRCQPILGHNTVFWYRQTMMQGLELLAYFRNRAPLDDSGMPKDRFSAEMPDATLATLKIQPSEPRDSAVYFCASGTGLGTEAFFGQGTRLTVV.

The chain joins TRBV6-2 or TRBV6-3 to TRBJ2-5, with 10 bases identical to TRBD2. The germline CDR1 and CDR2 sequences are MNHEY and SVGEGT. The junction had 9 bases not matched to a gene; V was cut back by 6 bases and J by 2 bases. The CDR3 covers 16 residues. The CDR3 nucleotides read TGTGCCAGCAGCCCTATGACTAGCGGGTTTCAAGAGACCCAGTACTTC. This encodes CASSPMTSGFQETQYF.

In this sample, this clonotype turned up many times. The rearrangement joins TRBV30 to TRBJ1-1; TRBD1 might be the D (5 bases). Germline CDR1 GTSNPN, CDR2 SVGIG (reference sequence). The CDR3 sequence is 13 residues long. V gave up 0 bases and J gave up 4 bases, with 9 bases separating them. The CDR3 region has the DNA TGTGCCTGGAGTGTTGGACAAGGCACTGAAGCTTTCTTT. The encoded protein is CAWSVGQGTEAFF.

The CDR3 region has the DNA TGTGCCGCCAGCCAGAGACAGGAATTGAACATTCAGTACTTC. Translation: CAASQRQELNIQYF. The chain links TRBV28 to TRBJ2-4; D might be TRBD1 (6 bases). The V end was cut by 11 bases, the J end by 7 bases, with 21 bases between. The CDR3 runs 14 residues. Germline V lookup: CDR1 MDHEN, CDR2 SYDVKM. Complete variable domain (other parts from reference TRBV28 and TRBJ2-4): DVKVTQSSRYLVKRTGEKVFLECVQDMDHENMFWYRQDPGLGLRLIYFSYDVKMKEKGDIPEGYSVSREKKERFSLILESASTNQTSMYLCAASQRQELNIQYFGAGTRLSVL.

This clonotype was counted only a few times. V is TRBV3-1 and J is TRBJ1-6; TRBD1 aligns across 11 bases. Germline CDR1 is LGHDT and CDR2 is YNNKEL (reference sequence). Losses at the gene ends were 5 bases for V and 7 bases for J; bases not matched to a gene: 7. The CDR3 runs 16 residues. Here the CDR3 reads CASSSGQGARNSPLHF. CDR3 in DNA: TGTGCCAGCAGCTCCGGACAGGGGGCGCGGAATTCACCCCTCCACTTT.

Many counts were recorded for this clonotype. The chain is built from TRBV4-1 and TRBJ2-5; D remains ambiguous. The germline CDR1 and CDR2 sequences are MGHRA and YSYEKL. The CDR3 totals 13 residues. V lost 1 base and J 5 bases, leaving 8 bases between the germline ends. The CDR3 protein is CASSQGVRETQYF. The CDR3 DNA follows: TGCGCCAGCAGCCAAGGGGTCCGCGAGACCCAGTACTTC.

V usage is TRBV12-3 or TRBV12-4 and J usage is TRBJ1-1; 8 bases align to TRBD1. V trimming: 4 bases; J trimming: 1 base; junction bases outside the gene matches: 5. This CDR3 is 15 amino acids long. This CDR3 reads CASSYWTGKNTEAFF. In nucleotides, the CDR3 is TGTGCCAGCAGTTACTGGACAGGGAAGAACACTGAAGCTTTCTTT.

There are many counts of this clonotype. V gene TRBV29-1 combines with J gene TRBJ1-2; D remains ambiguous. CDR1 and CDR2 (germline): SQVTM, ANQGSEA. V lost 1 base, J lost 4 bases, and 16 bases lay in between. The CDR3 sequence is 15 residues long. CDR3 sequence reads: CSVEVQGGRVYGYTF. The CDR3 DNA follows: TGCAGCGTTGAAGTTCAAGGTGGTAGGGTCTATGGCTACACCTTC. Drawing the rest from reference TRBV29-1 and TRBJ1-2, the complete variable domain is SAVISQKPSRDICQRGTSLTIQCQVDSQVTMMFWYRQQPGQSLTLIATANQGSEATYESGFVIDKFPISRPNLTFSTLTVSNMSPEDSSIYLCSVEVQGGRVYGYTFGSGTRLTVV.